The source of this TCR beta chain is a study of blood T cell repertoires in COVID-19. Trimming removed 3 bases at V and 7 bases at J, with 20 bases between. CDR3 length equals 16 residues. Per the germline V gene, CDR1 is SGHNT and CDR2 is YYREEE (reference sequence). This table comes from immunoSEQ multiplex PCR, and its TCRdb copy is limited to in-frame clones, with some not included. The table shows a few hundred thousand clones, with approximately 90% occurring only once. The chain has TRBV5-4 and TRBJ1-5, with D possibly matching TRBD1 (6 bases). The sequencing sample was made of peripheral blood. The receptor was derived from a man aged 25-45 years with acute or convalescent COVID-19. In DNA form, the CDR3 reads TGTGCCAGCAGCTCCCAAGGCAGGGGCGGAGACCAGCCCCAGCATTTT. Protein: CASSSQGRGGDQPQHF.